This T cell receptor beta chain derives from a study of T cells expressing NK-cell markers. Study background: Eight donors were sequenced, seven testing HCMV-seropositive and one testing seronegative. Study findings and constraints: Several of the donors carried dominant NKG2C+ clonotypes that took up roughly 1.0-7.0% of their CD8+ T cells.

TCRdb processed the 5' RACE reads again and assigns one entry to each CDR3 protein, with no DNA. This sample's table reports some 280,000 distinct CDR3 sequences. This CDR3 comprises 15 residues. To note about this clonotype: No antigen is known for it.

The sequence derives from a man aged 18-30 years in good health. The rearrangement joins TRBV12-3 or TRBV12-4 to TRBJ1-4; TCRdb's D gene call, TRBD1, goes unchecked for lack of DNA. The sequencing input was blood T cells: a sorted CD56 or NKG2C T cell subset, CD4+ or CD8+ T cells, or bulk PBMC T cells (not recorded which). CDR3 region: CASSLGSSSPEKLFF.